Listed below are T cell receptor beta chains from one sample, sequenced in a study of control samples from healthy donors and cancer patients. TCRdb's table, derived via immunoSEQ multiplex PCR, lists solely in-frame clones and lacks some. The sample contains roughly 120,000 clones, roughly 91% of which appear only once. Material for sequencing was PBMCs. The source of these receptors is a man aged 45-65 years with head and neck cancer. The CDR3 runs from the conserved cysteine through the conserved F or W. A D gene is named only where the DNA matches it firmly. A row's size may be missing; if present it is once, few, many or a size class.

j_call clone_size d_call v_call cdr3_aa cdr3_nt
TRBJ1-2 NA TRBD1 TRBV28 CASRRGQVGYGYTF TGTGCCAGCAGGCGGGGACAGGTGGGCTATGGCTACACCTTC
TRBJ1-5 NA NA TRBV28 CASSLLGSNQPQHF TGTGCCAGCAGTTTACTGGGGAGCAATCAGCCCCAGCATTTT
TRBJ1-1 NA NA TRBV9 CASSVATGMGTEAFF TGTGCCAGCAGCGTAGCTACAGGGATGGGAACTGAAGCTTTCTTT
TRBJ2-2 NA TRBD1 TRBV5-1 CASRGTGGDSSGELFF TGCGCCAGCAGAGGGACAGGGGGCGATTCTTCCGGGGAGCTGTTTTTT
TRBJ2-3 NA NA TRBV19 CASIRGGEGDTQYF TGTGCCAGTATTAGGGGGGGAGAGGGAGATACGCAGTATTTT
TRBJ2-1 NA NA TRBV7-9 CASSLHGGSYNEQFF TGTGCCAGCAGCTTACATGGCGGATCATACAATGAGCAGTTCTTC
TRBJ2-3 NA TRBD2 TRBV10-3 CAISDGSSGGVTDTQYF TGTGCCATCAGTGATGGTAGTAGCGGGGGGGTCACAGATACGCAGTATTTT
TRBJ1-5 NA NA TRBV6-1 CASSEAETGRNQPQHF TGTGCCAGCAGTGAAGCCGAGACGGGTAGGAATCAGCCCCAGCATTTT
TRBJ2-2 NA NA TRBV5-1 CASSLSPTVNTGELFF TGCGCCAGCAGCTTGAGTCCGACAGTGAACACCGGGGAGCTGTTTTTT
TRBJ2-5 NA TRBD2 TRBV5-6 CASSFPSGGKETQYF TGTGCCAGCAGCTTTCCTAGCGGGGGAAAAGAGACCCAGTACTTC
TRBJ2-3 NA TRBD2 TRBV5-1 CASSLVPGTSGSTDTQYF TGCGCCAGCAGCTTGGTCCCCGGGACTAGCGGGAGCACAGATACGCAGTATTTT
TRBJ2-1 NA TRBD2 TRBV3-1/TRBV3-2 CASSRTSGGVHEQFF TGTGCCAGCAGCCGAACTAGCGGGGGGGTTCATGAGCAGTTCTTC
TRBJ2-7 NA TRBD1 TRBV7-3 CASSSTGDGTYEQYF TGTGCCAGCAGCTCAACAGGGGACGGGACCTACGAGCAGTACTTC
TRBJ2-5 NA TRBD1 TRBV23-1 CASSQPRGIQETQYF TGCGCCAGCAGTCAACCCAGGGGGATCCAAGAGACCCAGTACTTC
TRBJ2-7 NA TRBD2 TRBV3-1/TRBV3-2 CASSQPLLAGSSYEQYF TGTGCCAGCAGCCAACCCTTACTAGCGGGTTCTTCCTACGAGCAGTACTTC
TRBJ1-2 few NA TRBV19 CASSPLAGTAYGYTF TGTGCCAGTAGTCCCCTCGCCGGGACGGCGTATGGCTACACCTTC
TRBJ2-5 NA NA TRBV5-1 CASSSLALKTQYF TGCGCCAGCAGCTCTCTAGCTTTAAAGACCCAGTACTTC
TRBJ2-5 NA NA TRBV5-4 CAARDGTQETQYF TGTGCCGCCCGGGACGGAACTCAAGAGACCCAGTACTTC
TRBJ1-2 NA NA TRBV7-2 CASSLVAREVTNYGYTF TGTGCCAGCAGCTTAGTGGCCAGGGAGGTAACTAACTATGGCTACACCTTC
TRBJ1-6 once NA TRBV11-1 CASSPRTYSPLHF TGTGCCAGCAGCCCAAGGACGTATTCACCCCTCCACTTT
TRBJ2-7 NA NA TRBV2 CASDRSYEQYF TGTGCCAGCGATCGCTCCTACGAGCAGTACTTC
TRBJ2-6 once NA TRBV7-2 CASSLAGVGANVLTF TGTGCCAGCAGCTTAGCGGGGGTTGGGGCCAACGTCCTGACTTTC
TRBJ2-3 NA NA TRBV13 CASSLGWGGTDTQYF TGTGCCAGCAGCTTAGGCTGGGGTGGGACAGATACGCAGTATTTT
TRBJ2-2 NA TRBD1 TRBV6-4 CASRAPGQENTGELFF TGTGCCAGCAGAGCTCCGGGACAGGAGAACACCGGGGAGCTGTTTTTT
TRBJ2-1 NA TRBD1 TRBV30 CAWTRDRYSNEQFF TGTGCCTGGACGAGGGACAGATATTCGAATGAGCAGTTCTTC
TRBJ2-3 NA NA TRBV19 CASSLKGRNFFPTDTQYF TGTGCCAGCAGCCTAAAAGGGCGGAATTTCTTTCCTACAGATACGCAGTATTTT
TRBJ2-6 NA NA TRBV4-3 CASSRDVSGANVLTF TGCGCCAGCAGCCGGGACGTGTCTGGGGCCAACGTCCTGACTTTC
TRBJ2-7 NA TRBD1 TRBV19 CASSAGQGAWEQYF TGTGCCAGTAGTGCGGGACAGGGGGCCTGGGAGCAGTACTTC
TRBJ1-1 NA NA TRBV6-5 CASSYSGSASEAFF TGTGCCAGCAGTTACTCGGGGTCGGCGTCCGAAGCTTTCTTT
TRBJ2-3 once NA TRBV9 CASSSQLALGTDTQYF TGTGCCAGCAGCTCCCAACTCGCTTTGGGCACAGATACGCAGTATTTT
TRBJ1-4 once NA TRBV9 CASSFRDGLNEKLFF TGTGCCAGCAGCTTTAGGGACGGCCTTAATGAAAAACTGTTTTTT
TRBJ2-7 NA TRBD2 TRBV5-1 CASSPRRDYPAYEQYF TGCGCCAGCAGCCCTCGCAGGGACTATCCAGCCTACGAGCAGTACTTC
TRBJ1-5 NA NA TRBV18 CASSVGSNQPQHF TGTGCCAGCTCAGTAGGGAGCAATCAGCCCCAGCATTTT
TRBJ1-1 once NA TRBV10-3 CAISESEQGAFF TGTGCCATCAGTGAGTCGGAGCAGGGAGCTTTCTTT